Presented here are 22 T cell receptor beta chains from one specimen sequenced in a study of beta chain features in type 1 diabetes. Regarding the study as a whole: Across all four CD4+ subsets, people with type 1 diabetes showed modestly shorter TCRB CDR3s.

These receptors have no identified antigens. The sequenced template was cDNA made from the entire isolated RNA. The assay was immunoSEQ multiplex PCR, and TCRdb's table has in-frame clones only and misses some. The repertoire holds roughly 240,000 clones, with around 22% as singletons. Sequencing used naive CD4+ T cells from blood. These receptors originate from a woman aged 30 to 39 with type 1 diabetes.

With regard to this clone: This sample includes further DNA sequences coding for the same CDR3. The chain combines TRBV7-3 with TRBJ1-1; a possible D gene is TRBD1 (5 bases). The length of the CDR3 is 13 residues. V was clipped by 4 bases and J by 3 bases, with 9 bases between them. Germline CDR1 SGHTA, CDR2 FQGTGA. The CDR3 here is CASSSQGDTEAFF. The CDR3 DNA follows: TGTGCCAGCAGCTCTCAGGGTGACACTGAAGCTTTCTTT.

The chain recombines TRBV7-9 with TRBJ1-2; D is uncertain. The germline gives CDR1 SEHNR, CDR2 FQNEAQ (reference sequence). V was clipped by 5 bases and J by 3 bases, with 10 bases between them. The CDR3 spans 13 residues. The CDR3 nucleotides are TGTGCCAGCAGCCCAGTGGGAGACTATGGCTACACCTTC. Protein sequence: CASSPVGDYGYTF.

This clone turned up a few times. V usage is TRBV4-1 and J usage is TRBJ1-1; D is unresolved. The CDR3 contains 14 residues. From germline, CDR1 is MGHRA and CDR2 YSYEKL. V lost 4 bases to trimming and J lost 7 bases, with 16 bases between them. The CDR3 nucleotides read TGCGCCAGCAGCCTCCTTGGACCGAGGGATGAAGCTTTCTTT. It codes for CASSLLGPRDEAFF.

This clone was seen a few times. The chain recombines TRBV7-6 with TRBJ2-1, with TRBD2 matching over 12 bases. Germline CDR1 SGHVS, CDR2 FNYEAQ. There are 15 residues in the CDR3. J gave up 4 bases and V 5 bases, and 3 bases lay outside the gene matches. CDR3 DNA sequence: TGTGCCAGCAGCCCGGGACTAGCGGGTTACAATGAGCAGTTCTTC. Its protein is CASSPGLAGYNEQFF.

This clone was recorded a few times. This chain connects TRBV2 to TRBJ2-1; tentative D call: TRBD2 (7 bases). Deletions cut 1 base from V and 2 bases from J, with 9 bases between. This CDR3 comprises 15 residues. CDR1 and CDR2 (germline): SNHLY, FYNNEI. DNA for the CDR3: TGTGCCAGCAGTGAAGAGGGGGGGACCTACAATGAGCAGTTCTTC. This translates into CASSEEGGTYNEQFF.

V and J are TRBV7-9 and TRBJ2-1; weak D call: TRBD1 (5 bases). Looked up from germline, CDR1 is SEHNR and CDR2 is FQNEAQ (reference sequence). This CDR3 has 13 residues. Trimming left V 3 bases short and J 10 bases short, with 13 bases between. CDR3 in amino acids: CASSFRGVEEQFF. The CDR3 coding sequence is TGTGCCAGCAGCTTTAGGGGTGTGGAAGAGCAGTTCTTC.

This sequence joins TRBV4-2 and TRBJ2-1; D perhaps matches TRBD1 (6 bases). Germline V gene lookup returns CDR1 LGHNA and CDR2 YNFKEQ. The ends were cut back, 2 bases at V and 6 bases at J, with 20 bases in the middle. There are 17 residues in the CDR3. The DNA of the CDR3 is TGTGCCAGCAGCCAATCCGGGGCAGGGGATCCCATCAATGAGCAGTTCTTC. Translating it yields CASSQSGAGDPINEQFF.

This clone has a handful of counts. The rearrangement links TRBV30 to TRBJ2-5; 8 bases are a match to TRBD1. The CDR3 sequence is 15 residues long. The germline CDR1 and CDR2 sequences are GTSNPN and SVGIG (reference sequence). The trim removed 2 bases at V and 1 base at J, leaving 6 bases unmatched. For the CDR3, the DNA is TGTGCCTGGAGTCAAAGCAGGGGGCCCCAAGAGACCCAGTACTTC. Its protein product is CAWSQSRGPQETQYF.

This clone was recorded a few times. The chain links TRBV15 to TRBJ1-1; D gene ambiguous. Germline V gene lookup returns CDR1 LNHNV and CDR2 YYDKDF (reference sequence). Trimming stripped 5 bases from V and 10 bases from J, with 17 bases between. This CDR3 spans 13 amino acids. CDR3 residues: CATSGRSRERAFF. The CDR3 coding sequence is TGTGCCACCAGCGGTAGAAGCCGGGAAAGAGCTTTCTTT.

The V and J genes are TRBV4-1 and TRBJ2-5; D remains unclear. Trimming removed 1 base from V and 3 bases from J, with 6 bases in between. Germline assignment: CDR1 MGHRA and CDR2 YSYEKL. CDR3 length: 13 amino acids. The CDR3 DNA sequence: TGCGCCAGCAGCCAAGTGTCAGAAGAGACCCAGTACTTC. Protein sequence: CASSQVSEETQYF.

This clone was detected a few times. The chain recombines TRBV30 with TRBJ2-7; 9 positions agree with TRBD2. Trimming took 0 bases from V and 5 from J; bases not matched to a gene: 8. The CDR3 has 15 amino acids. Germline assignment: CDR1 GTSNPN and CDR2 SVGIG (reference sequence). CDR3 coding DNA: TGTGCCTGGAGTGTCAAACTAGCGGGCCTCCACGAGCAGTACTTC. Translated: CAWSVKLAGLHEQYF.

The V and J genes are TRBV5-1 and TRBJ1-2, with no clear D. The germline V gene has CDR1 SGHRS and CDR2 YFSETQ. The CDR3 runs 12 residues. Trimming left V 1 base short and J 4 bases short, with 5 bases between. In nucleotides, the CDR3 is TGCGCCAGCAGCTTGAACAGCTATGGCTACACCTTC. Translated: CASSLNSYGYTF.

The CDR3 DNA is TGTGCCAGCAGTTTCCCTCAGTCCGGGGAGCTGTTTTTT. As protein: CASSFPQSGELFF. The chain employs TRBV28 and TRBJ2-2; D remains unclear. V dropped 3 bases and J dropped 6 bases, with 8 bases sitting between them. CDR3 size: 13 residues. CDR1 MDHEN and CDR2 SYDVKM come from the germline V gene.

This clone was seen only a few times. J is TRBJ2-7 and V is TRBV18, with 10 bases lining up with TRBD2. Germline loops: CDR1 KGHSH, CDR2 LQKENI. The CDR3 sequence is 16 residues long. V was pared by 4 bases and J by 5 bases, with 11 bases of the junction left unmatched. The CDR3 loop reads CASSLGTGTSAHEQYF. The CDR3 DNA reads TGTGCCAGCTCACTAGGAACCGGGACTAGCGCACACGAGCAGTACTTC.

A few counts support this clone. The chain recombines TRBV29-1 with TRBJ2-2; no clear D gene. The CDR3 is made up of 13 amino acids. Germline loops: CDR1 SQVTM, CDR2 ANQGSEA. Between the trimmed V and J ends, which lost 3 bases and 4 bases, there was a span of 9 bases. DNA of the CDR3: TGCAGCGTTGACCCAGCGCCCACCGGGGAGCTGTTTTTT. It encodes CSVDPAPTGELFF.

This clone was seen a few times. The gene calls are TRBV5-6 and TRBJ2-1; TRBD2 matches at 9 bases. Germline V lookup: CDR1 SGHDT, CDR2 YYEEEE. The CDR3 length is 16 residues. J was trimmed by 3 bases and V by 4 bases; bases with no gene match: 8. Here the CDR3 DNA reads TGTGCCAGCAGCCCCTTAGCGGGAGCTGTCTACAATGAGCAGTTCTTC. Translating gives CASSPLAGAVYNEQFF. Combining the CDR3 with reference TRBV5-6 and TRBJ2-1 gives the whole variable domain DAGVTQSPTHLIKTRGQQVTLRCSPKSGHDTVSWYQQALGQGPQFIFQYYEEEERQRGNFPDRFSGHQFPNYSSELNVNALLLGDSALYLCASSPLAGAVYNEQFFGPGTRLTVL.

This chain joins TRBV7-9 and TRBJ2-5; the match to TRBD2 covers 9 bases. The CDR3 runs 17 residues. Germline V gene sequence: CDR1 SEHNR, CDR2 FQNEAQ (reference sequence). Trimming took 1 base from V and 1 from J; bases not matched to a gene: 7. The CDR3, as DNA: TGTGCCAGCAGCTTAGGGCTAGCGGGACCCTTCCAAGAGACCCAGTACTTC. Its translation: CASSLGLAGPFQETQYF.

The chain has TRBV30 and TRBJ1-1; the match to TRBD1 covers 8 bases. Trimming removed 4 bases from V and 2 bases from J; junction bases left unmatched: 3. The CDR3 length is 13 residues. Germline V CDR1 and CDR2: GTSNPN, SVGIG (reference sequence). CDR3 sequence (DNA): TGTGCCTGGATTGGACAGGGTAACACTGAAGCTTTCTTT. Its translation: CAWIGQGNTEAFF.

J is TRBJ1-5 and V is TRBV18, with D perhaps matching TRBD1 (5 bases). Germline-derived CDR1 and CDR2 are KGHSH and LQKENI. CDR3 length: 13 amino acids. V was cut by 2 bases and J by 6 bases, with 8 bases left in between. The CDR3: CASSPVGGQPQHF. Written as DNA, the CDR3 is TGTGCCAGCTCACCAGTCGGGGGTCAGCCCCAGCATTTT.

This chain joins TRBV5-1 and TRBJ2-7; 10 bases map to TRBD2. Trimming removed 1 base from V and 6 bases from J; junction bases left unmatched: 7. Germline loops: CDR1 SGHRS, CDR2 YFSETQ. The CDR3 loop spans 15 amino acids. The CDR3 DNA is TGCGCCAGCAGCTTGATGGAGCGGGAGGGCCTCGAGCAGTACTTC. The encoded protein is CASSLMEREGLEQYF.

The J gene is TRBJ1-4, the V gene TRBV28, with 9 bases identical to TRBD1. Germline lookup yields CDR1 MDHEN and CDR2 SYDVKM. The J segment lost 7 bases and the V segment lost 4 bases, leaving 4 bases of the junction unmatched. The CDR3 is 14 amino acids. The CDR3 spells CASSSGTGIEKLFF. The CDR3 region has the DNA TGTGCCAGCAGTTCCGGGACAGGGATTGAAAAACTGTTTTTT.

This sequence joins TRBV27 and TRBJ1-2; 9 nucleotides align to TRBD1. CDR1 and CDR2 from the germline V gene are MNHEY and SMNVEV (reference sequence). CDR3 length: 14 amino acids. V shed 4 bases and J 4 bases; nucleotides not matched to a gene: 4. CDR3 sequence (DNA): TGTGCCAGCAGTTGGACAGGGGAAAGCTATGGCTACACCTTC. Translated, it gives CASSWTGESYGYTF.